This TCR beta chain is from a study of cytomegalovirus exposure and HLA in healthy donors (dated by TCRdb to 2017 to 2019). General notes on the study: In an earlier analysis of 587 of the donors, 276 Gb of sequence data and 117 million unique TCR beta sequences from 180 million or so T cells were reported. A separate validation cohort of roughly 110 different subjects was used in addition to the approximately 700-subject first cohort. Typing coverage differed by locus: A, B, C, DRB1 and DQB1 were typed in roughly 629-630 donors, DQA1 in about 510, DPA1 in nearly 610, and DPB1 in around 440. Roughly 5 DR-DQ haplotypes were handled as single units for association and clustering, since linkage in the cohort was strong. An earlier analysis of 587 of the donors used high-throughput TCR beta sequencing to judge whether each TCR beta V gene segment behaved as functional or pseudogenic. Among roughly 400 genotyped donors of the cohort, an average of approximately 220,000 unique TCR beta nucleotide sequences was sequenced per donor, of which about 18% were non-productive. The T cell repertoires of 666 subjects were profiled by immunosequencing and related to cytomegalovirus serostatus. All discovery cohort repertoires had been generated using a single sequencing platform. The study was designed to test whether signatures of past pathogen exposure could be identified by cataloging public T cell receptors. To predict cytomegalovirus infection status, the study brought together high-throughput TCR immunosequencing, statistical association of individual TCRs with disease status, and machine learning. The genetic ancestry cluster associated with self-reported Caucasian donors included approximately 85% of the roughly 410 genotyped donors. A later analysis re-examined previously published TCR beta repertoires from about 700 donors and added high-resolution HLA genotyping to investigate patterns of TCR occurrence. In the later analysis, no new phenotypic data were used to find candidate immune exposures; instead, reliance was placed on TCR beta sequences and their occurrence across donors. Genome-wide SNP genotypes for about three fifths of the 666 donors were used in a later genetic analysis, which treated that subset as a discovery cohort. HLA typing covered class I and class II loci at four-digit resolution. Around 330 gigabases of sequencing data and approximately 92 million unique TCR sequences made up an early release that covered around 640 HLA-typed donors. Alongside the repertoire data, information on donor age, sex, ethnicity and CMV serostatus was compiled. Broader findings and caveats from the paper: According to a later analysis, parvovirus B19, influenza, CMV and Epstein-Barr virus appeared linked to several top co-occurrence clusters. Assigning TCR associations to individual alleles was difficult when HLA alleles, especially DR and DQ, strongly co-occurred. The sequencing pipeline was judged likely to have produced a cluster of highly shared sequence variants as a technical artifact. A later genetic analysis reported fewer N-insertions in productive TCRs among donors in an Asian-associated ancestry cluster than the roughly 700-donor mean. The authors suggested that the approach could potentially be generalized to other disease states and immunological phenotypes. Because HLA typing was missing for some donors at each locus, association tests included only the typed subset. The 87-base-pair reads could not distinguish some IMGT-functional V segments, including TRBV6-2 and TRBV6-3, so those segments were excluded. In a later analysis, HLA-associated TCR beta chains were found to be more clonally expanded and to have lower generation probabilities than equally common non-associated chains. Linkage disequilibrium might explain the correlated functional status among segregating V segments, but an unknown experimental factor could not be excluded. In an earlier analysis of 587 of the donors, most TCR beta V segments appeared in productive rearrangements about 87% or about 30% of the time, broadly matching IMGT annotations. Presence/absence analyses assumed roughly uniform sequencing depth across donors, an assumption that may not hold. For the cohort, immune exposure information was limited to CMV serostatus. A later analysis found that TCR association rates varied across HLA loci, with DRB1 alleles showing the most associated TCRs and HLA-C alleles the fewest. The study gave a list of some 150 TCR beta chains associated with cytomegalovirus. In a later analysis, about 17,000 TCR beta sequences were associated with specific HLA alleles at a false discovery rate of 0.05. In a later genetic analysis, a missense DCLRE1C variant was associated with V-gene and J-gene trimming of TCR beta chains, and the association was replicated in an independent cohort. A further reported finding was that TCR beta sequences accurately predicted the HLA-A and HLA-B alleles for most subjects in the first cohort. Approximately 16 rarely observed V segments, including chromosome 9 orphons, were excluded from the earlier analysis of 550 to 700 of the donors because counts were too low. Cytomegalovirus status was reported to be diagnosed by the classifier with high specificity and sensitivity in both the original and validation cohorts. In vitro tests confirmed that three of the cytomegalovirus-associated TCR beta chains recognize cytomegalovirus antigens. Most TCR sequences were seen in very few donors, while some public TCRs were found in many individuals. This cohort had only TCR beta chains sequenced, and the lack of alpha or paired-chain data limited which features could be detected. Most CMV-associated TCR beta chains appeared to be HLA-restricted in a later analysis, and the HLA associations seemed to be driven largely by CMV exposure.

On this clone itself: No cognate antigen has been identified for it. No per-base quality is available; no much larger clone lies one base away.

The cohort consisted of 666 healthy bone marrow donors. Cohort members were all nominally healthy when sampled, although unrecorded immune exposures were likely present. The donor was CMV seronegative and was included in the group of several hundred seronegative cohort members. A peripheral blood sample was provided by each donor, and peripheral blood mononuclear cells were used for TCR beta sequencing. Genomic DNA extraction from the blood cell samples was performed with the Qiagen DNeasy Blood Extraction Kit. Receptor libraries were prepared by the immunoSEQ multiplex PCR assay. For the multiplex PCR, a mixture combining 60 forward primers for TCR Vbeta segments and 13 reverse primers for TCR Jbeta segments was used. Amplification of the CDR3 region of rearranged TCR beta genes was performed with a multiplex PCR assay on genomic DNA. On the Illumina HiSeq System, the amplified TCR beta libraries were sequenced as 87-base-pair reads. In the original analysis: A later analysis tallied roughly 80 million unique TCR beta chains across the 666 repertoires, and about 12 million of those chains were shared by two or more donors. To remove PCR and sequencing errors, raw reads were error-corrected and collapsed into unique sequences using a nearest-neighbor algorithm that merged closely related sequences. CDR3 sequences were aligned to IMGT reference sequences to assign V, D and J gene segments. Each retained sequence needed at least a six-nucleotide match to both a V gene segment and a J gene segment. A rearrangement counted as productive if the CDR3 had no stop codons and remained in frame with V and J, and every other rearrangement counted as non-productive. CDR3 was defined according to IMGT convention as the region running from the second conserved V-encoded cysteine to the conserved J-encoded phenylalanine. Sequences without an unambiguous match to a single V gene segment were excluded from the earlier analysis of a few hundred of the donors. In an earlier analysis of almost 600 of the donors, a V segment was called functional when productive rearrangements were above 56.7%, and segregating when the standard deviation between donors exceeded 5%. A statistical classification framework was developed to diagnose cytomegalovirus status using the catalog of TCR beta chain sequences. In a later analysis, V and J genes were assigned by comparing TCR nucleotide sequences against IMGT/GENE-DB human TR gene sequences. The TCRdist pipeline was used in a later analysis to assign CDR3 sequences and most-parsimonious VDJ recombination scenarios. A later analysis defined each TCR beta chain by its CDR3 amino acid sequence plus V-gene family, and excluded reads lacking a unique V-gene family. To address suspected cross-contamination and a sequencing artifact, a later analysis removed over 500 highly shared, low-generation-probability nucleotide sequences. For each public chain, a later analysis derived a clonal expansion index from normalized ranks of inferred template counts within each repertoire. A later analysis computed generation probabilities with a VDJ recombination model fitted to out-of-frame rearrangements, and checked the results against IGoR. In a later analysis, TCR-TCR, TCR-HLA and TCR-CMV co-occurrence was scored with hypergeometric tests, and a repertoire-size bias correction was applied to TCR pairs. To estimate false discovery rates, a later analysis permuted the HLA or CMV assignments 20 times. In a later analysis, co-occurring TCRs were grouped with DBSCAN, and TCRdist sequence similarity was added when clustering was performed within HLA-allele-positive subsets. Co-occurrence clustering excluded repertoires with fewer than 30,000 or more than 120,000 public chains, plus five with anomalous nucleotide sharing. TCRdb carries this immuneACCESS record with in-frame sequences only. Its versions omit some clonotypes, under half of them owing to an unresolved V gene in the studies checked, with the rest unexplained. Clone size and the V and J calls come from that table; the DNA yielded D and trimming. This sample has 150,000 or so clones in its table, and 73% of those were observed once. Approximately 1.8% of the sample is taken by the ten largest.

V lost 0 bases and J lost 7 bases; the stretch between them is 7 bases long. From a lookup of the germline V gene (reference sequence), CDR1 and CDR2 are MNHEY and SMNVEV. From the cysteine through the phenylalanine, the CDR3 covers 13 amino acids. Of the read, only the CDR3 DNA is kept; its 39 bases are in frame from base 1. The sequenced material came from PBMCs. The sequence links TRBV27 to TRBJ2-1; no D segment can be confidently identified. The clonotype originates from a woman younger than 35 in good health and CMV-seronegative. The CDR3: CASSLSFRNEQFF. The DNA reads TGTGCCAGCAGTTTATCTTTCAGGAATGAGCAGTTCTTC.